The 29 T cell receptor beta chains below were found in one sample sequenced in a study of control samples from healthy donors and cancer patients. Data came from immunoSEQ multiplex PCR; TCRdb stores just in-frame clones and leaves some out. The sample consists of around 99,000 clones, around 88% of them appearing once. The specimen sequenced was blood. Source of these receptors: a woman in her 50s in good health.

This chain connects TRBV4-3 to TRBJ1-2; D call uncertain. Germline CDR1 and CDR2: LGHNA and YSLEER. Trimming took off 0 bases at V and 8 bases at J, with 10 bases between the two ends. This CDR3 contains 13 residues. This CDR3 reads CASSQEIGKGYTF. The CDR3 DNA reads TGCGCCAGCAGCCAAGAGATTGGAAAGGGCTACACCTTC.

V and J are TRBV7-9 and TRBJ1-1; D not certain. CDR1 and CDR2 from the germline V gene are SEHNR and FQNEAQ (reference sequence). The CDR3 totals 12 residues. V lost 1 base, J lost 11 bases, and 11 bases lay in between. In DNA, the CDR3 is TGTGCCAGCAGCTTAGAGTTATCTGGGGCTTTCTTT. It translates to CASSLELSGAFF.

The chain has TRBV6-5 and TRBJ2-1; TRBD2 matches 8 bases. The CDR3 runs to 14 residues. With 4 bases clipped from V and 8 bases from J, the junction kept 7 bases outside the gene matches. The germline gives CDR1 MNHEY, CDR2 SVGAGI. The CDR3 DNA follows: TGTGCCAGCAGTTTGCCGGGGGGGCTGGATGAGCAGTTCTTC. Translating gives CASSLPGGLDEQFF.

The V gene is TRBV11-2, the J gene TRBJ2-1; the D is unclear. V was pared by 2 bases and J by 5 bases, with 10 bases between. Germline V gene data show CDR1 as SGHAT and CDR2 as FQNNGV. The CDR3 contains 14 residues. The CDR3 DNA reads TGTGCCAGCAGCTTAAAACTTCGGGACAATGAGCAGTTCTTC. This translates into CASSLKLRDNEQFF.

This chain uses TRBV27 with TRBJ2-1; D is undetermined. V lost 2 bases, J lost 0 bases, and 8 bases lay in between. The CDR3 totals 15 residues. Germline values: CDR1 MNHEY, CDR2 SMNVEV (reference sequence). For the CDR3, the DNA is TGTGCCAGCAGTTTAGCGGCTTACTCCTACAATGAGCAGTTCTTC. Its protein is CASSLAAYSYNEQFF.

The chain couples TRBV7-3 to TRBJ2-3; D remains unclear. Trimming removed 4 bases from V and 5 bases from J, with 10 bases in between. The CDR3 sequence is 13 residues long. Germline CDR1 SGHTA, CDR2 FQGTGA. The CDR3 loop reads CASSSVIKDTQYF. The CDR3 DNA is TGTGCCAGCAGCTCCGTAATAAAAGATACGCAGTATTTT.

This chain links TRBV27 with TRBJ1-2, with D unclear. With 3 bases removed from V and 8 bases from J, the gap between germline ends came to 13 bases. This CDR3 contains 13 residues. CDR1 MNHEY and CDR2 SMNVEV come from the germline V gene (reference sequence). CDR3 in amino acids: CASSFRAGGGYTF. The CDR3 DNA reads as TGTGCCAGCAGTTTTCGGGCGGGAGGCGGCTACACCTTC.

This clone was counted a single time. This chain uses TRBV7-9 with TRBJ1-6; D may be TRBD1 (6 bases). V was shortened by 4 bases and J by 8 bases, with 18 bases between the two germline ends. The germline CDR1 and CDR2 sequences are SEHNR and FQNEAQ (reference sequence). This CDR3 is 16 amino acids long. CDR3 nucleotide sequence: TGTGCCAGCAGCTCACTGGGGCAGGGGTTGCATTCACCCCTCCACTTT. Protein product: CASSSLGQGLHSPLHF. The full variable domain, its missing parts supplied by reference TRBV7-9 and TRBJ1-6, is DTGVSQNPRHKITKRGQNVTFRCDPISEHNRLYWYRQTLGQGPEFLTYFQNEAQLEKSRLLSDRFSAERPKGSFSTLEIQRTEQGDSAMYLCASSSLGQGLHSPLHFGNGTRLTVT.

The chain recombines TRBV5-1 with TRBJ2-3; 11 positions agree with TRBD2. CDR3 length: 15 residues. The germline V gene encodes CDR1 SGHRS and CDR2 YFSETQ. Unmatched junction bases numbered 5, after V lost 4 bases and J lost 4 bases. CDR3 in DNA: TGCGCCAGCAGCAATAGCGGGAGGGCCCCAGATACGCAGTATTTT. Protein sequence: CASSNSGRAPDTQYF.

The rearrangement joins TRBV5-1 to TRBJ2-7; D call uncertain. Germline values: CDR1 SGHRS, CDR2 YFSETQ. Trimming removed 4 bases at V and 11 bases at J, with 16 bases between. CDR3 length equals 12 residues. In DNA form, the CDR3 reads TGCGCCAGCAGCCAGAACAGTGGGTCAGAGTACTTC. The encoded protein is CASSQNSGSEYF.

V is TRBV6-1 and J is TRBJ2-2; the D is unclear. The length of the CDR3 is 14 residues. V was trimmed by 4 bases and J by 2 bases, leaving 8 bases between them. The germline V gene encodes CDR1 MNHNS and CDR2 SASEGT. The CDR3 region is CASSVQLNTGELFF. The CDR3 DNA reads TGTGCCAGCAGTGTCCAGCTTAACACCGGGGAGCTGTTTTTT.

The chain employs TRBV10-3 and TRBJ1-2, with a weak D call TRBD1 (5 bases). This CDR3 region has 14 residues. V dropped 2 bases and J dropped 6 bases, with 13 bases sitting between them. CDR1 is ENHRY and CDR2 is SYGVKD in the germline V gene. The CDR3 loop reads CAISEPIGGDGYTF. CDR3 coding DNA: TGTGCCATCAGTGAGCCTATCGGAGGGGATGGCTACACCTTC.

The chain recombines TRBV18 with TRBJ1-1; no definite D call. The CDR3 contains 11 residues. The V gene lost 3 bases and the J gene lost 5 bases, with 4 bases spanning the gap. Germline values: CDR1 KGHSH, CDR2 LQKENI. The CDR3 is CASSPGTEAFF. CDR3 nucleotides: TGTGCCAGCTCACCGGGGACTGAAGCTTTCTTT.

The chain links TRBV27 to TRBJ1-4; 9 bases agree with TRBD1. The CDR3 runs 16 residues. Looked up from germline, CDR1 is MNHEY and CDR2 is SMNVEV (reference sequence). With V trimmed by 2 bases and J by 7 bases, 8 bases remained unmatched. CDR3 DNA: TGTGCCAGCAGTTTAACCGGGACAGGGTGGTTTGAAAAACTGTTTTTT. This translates into CASSLTGTGWFEKLFF.

The chain uses TRBV28 and TRBJ1-3, with TRBD1 matching over 7 bases. CDR1 and CDR2 (germline): MDHEN, SYDVKM. V shed 2 bases and J 10 bases; nucleotides not matched to a gene: 8. This CDR3 has 14 amino acids. This chain's CDR3 is CASSLGAGGWTIYF. The CDR3 DNA sequence: TGTGCCAGCAGTTTAGGGGCAGGGGGTTGGACCATATATTTT. Drawing the rest from reference TRBV28 and TRBJ1-3, the complete variable domain is DVKVTQSSRYLVKRTGEKVFLECVQDMDHENMFWYRQDPGLGLRLIYFSYDVKMKEKGDIPEGYSVSREKKERFSLILESASTNQTSMYLCASSLGAGGWTIYFGEGSWLTVV.

The chain links TRBV18 to TRBJ2-4; unclear D gene. From germline, CDR1 is KGHSH and CDR2 LQKENI. Between the trimmed V and J ends, which lost 0 bases and 2 bases, there was a span of 11 bases. The CDR3 loop spans 16 amino acids. The CDR3 protein is CASSPPVDTPKNIQYF. As DNA, the CDR3 is TGTGCCAGCTCACCACCGGTCGACACACCCAAAAACATTCAGTACTTC.

In this sample, this clone turned up a few times. The CDR3 sequence is CASSRDGSSYNEQFF. The CDR3 coding sequence is TGTGCCAGCAGTCGGGACGGGAGCTCCTACAATGAGCAGTTCTTC. The V gene is TRBV2, the J gene TRBJ2-1; perhaps TRBD2 as D (6 bases). There are 15 residues in the CDR3. V lost 5 bases and J 0 bases, leaving 11 bases between the germline ends. The germline CDR1 and CDR2 sequences are SNHLY and FYNNEI.

The chain employs TRBV20-1 and TRBJ1-5; D gene ambiguous. CDR1 and CDR2 from the germline V gene are DFQATT and SNEGSKA (reference sequence). V lost 3 bases and J 3 bases, leaving 18 bases between the germline ends. The CDR3 consists of 16 residues. The CDR3 loop is CSASIGPEASNQPQHF. CDR3 nucleotides: TGCAGTGCTAGTATCGGGCCAGAAGCGTCCAATCAGCCCCAGCATTTT.

The chain links TRBV5-6 to TRBJ2-7, with TRBD1 matching over 7 bases. Germline CDR1 SGHDT, CDR2 YYEEEE. The CDR3 totals 13 residues. The ends lost 8 bases at V and 4 bases at J; junction bases unmatched: 9. DNA for the CDR3: TGTGCCAGTCAGGGGACAGAAGAGTACGAGCAGTACGTC. Its protein product is CASQGTEEYEQYV.

The chain couples TRBV5-1 to TRBJ2-1; 10 positions match TRBD2. J gave up 4 bases and V 3 bases, and 7 bases lay outside the gene matches. There are 16 residues in the CDR3. Per germline, CDR1 SGHRS and CDR2 YFSETQ. The CDR3 DNA sequence: TGCGCCAGCAGCTCGATACTAGCGGGAAGTTACAATGAGCAGTTCTTC. Translated: CASSSILAGSYNEQFF.

This chain uses TRBV27 with TRBJ2-2; 10 bases are shared with TRBD2. Trimming removed 3 bases from V and 0 bases from J; junction bases left unmatched: 7. Per germline, CDR1 MNHEY and CDR2 SMNVEV (reference sequence). The CDR3 has 18 residues. CDR3 nucleotide sequence: TGTGCCAGCAGTTTGTTACCCGGACTAGCGGCGAACACCGGGGAGCTGTTTTTT. Translating gives CASSLLPGLAANTGELFF.

The chain joins TRBV12-3 or TRBV12-4 to TRBJ2-7, with unresolved D. This CDR3 has 11 amino acids. The V end lost 4 bases, the J end lost 7 bases, and 8 bases lay between the germline ends. CDR3 amino acids: CASSSGREQYV. The CDR3 nucleotides read TGTGCCAGCAGTTCTGGACGGGAGCAGTACGTC.

This chain joins TRBV13 and TRBJ2-2; TRBD2 agrees at 8 bases. The trim removed 4 bases at V and 7 bases at J, leaving 5 bases unmatched. The CDR3 is 14 residues long. Germline-derived CDR1 and CDR2 are PRHDT and FYEKMQ (reference sequence). The CDR3 here is CASSSSGGDGELFF. Here the CDR3 DNA reads TGTGCCAGCAGCTCCTCCGGGGGGGACGGGGAGCTGTTTTTT. Supplemented by reference TRBV13 and TRBJ2-2, the full variable domain reads AAGVIQSPRHLIKEKRETATLKCYPIPRHDTVYWYQQGPGQDPQFLISFYEKMQSDKGSIPDRFSAQQFSDYHSELNMSSLELGDSALYFCASSSSGGDGELFFGEGSRLTVL.

The chain carries TRBV5-1 and TRBJ2-1; D tentatively reads TRBD1 or TRBD2 (5 bases each). The germline gives CDR1 SGHRS, CDR2 YFSETQ. The V end was cut by 4 bases, the J end by 5 bases, with 10 bases between. This CDR3 spans 13 amino acids. The CDR3 DNA follows: TGCGCCAGCAGCGACTGGGGGAACAATGAGCAGTTCTTC. Amino acid sequence: CASSDWGNNEQFF.

This clone was picked up one time. This rearrangement joins TRBV7-9 to TRBJ2-2, with TRBD2 identical over 11 bases. Germline V gene sequence: CDR1 SEHNR, CDR2 FQNEAQ (reference sequence). J gave up 1 base and V 7 bases, and 5 bases lay outside the gene matches. The CDR3 sequence is 16 residues long. CDR3 protein: CASISGLAGNTGELFF. The CDR3 DNA follows: TGTGCCAGCATCAGTGGACTAGCGGGGAACACCGGGGAGCTGTTTTTT.

The V gene is TRBV19, the J gene TRBJ1-6; 7 bases line up with TRBD1. Germline CDR1 LNHDA, CDR2 SQIVND (reference sequence). The CDR3 spans 15 residues. V dropped 9 bases and J dropped 10; count of bases not matched to a gene: 15. The CDR3 loop reads CASRNGGTEVSPLHF. In nucleotides, the CDR3 is TGTGCCAGCCGAAACGGGGGGACAGAGGTCTCACCCCTCCACTTT.

The chain couples TRBV7-2 to TRBJ1-2; 7 positions agree with TRBD1. Germline loops: CDR1 SGHTA, CDR2 FQGNSA. This CDR3 has 15 amino acids. The junction had 9 bases not matched to a gene; V was cut back by 1 base and J by 7 bases. Here the CDR3 reads CASSLDRDRTRGYTF. DNA of the CDR3: TGTGCCAGCAGCTTAGATAGGGACAGAACGCGTGGCTACACCTTC.

J is TRBJ2-2 and V is TRBV9; possibly TRBD2 for D (5 bases). The V gene lost 2 bases and the J gene lost 0 bases, with 17 bases spanning the gap. The CDR3 extends over 18 amino acids. Germline CDR1 reads SGDLS; CDR2 reads YYNGEE. The CDR3 DNA is TGTGCCAGCAGCGTTCCCCGCGAGGGTTGGCCGAACACCGGGGAGCTGTTTTTT. Translated: CASSVPREGWPNTGELFF.

The V gene is TRBV16, the J gene TRBJ1-2, with D possibly matching TRBD1 (6 bases). Germline assignment: CDR1 KGHSY and CDR2 FQNENV. V was pared by 4 bases and J by 5 bases, with 17 bases between. This CDR3 is 15 amino acids long. Here the CDR3 reads CASSPQQGRSYGYTF. The CDR3 nucleotides are TGTGCCAGCAGCCCCCAACAGGGCAGGTCGTATGGCTACACCTTC.